Below are 11 T cell receptor beta chains sequenced from a single sample in a study of blood T cell repertoires in COVID-19. Repertoires were generated with immunoSEQ multiplex PCR, while TCRdb's copy carries only in-frame clones and drops some. The sample includes approximately 220,000 clones, approximately 83% of them seen just once. Sequencing used peripheral blood. Source of these receptors: a man aged 35 to 55 with acute or convalescent COVID-19.

The count of this clone is one. This sequence joins TRBV11-2 and TRBJ1-5; D is perhaps TRBD1 (6 bases). Trimming shortened V by 0 bases and J by 2 bases, and 8 bases separated the two germline ends. There are 15 residues in the CDR3. Per germline, CDR1 SGHAT and CDR2 FQNNGV. The CDR3 reads CASSLEGAGNQPQHF. DNA of the CDR3: TGTGCCAGCAGCTTAGAGGGGGCAGGCAATCAGCCCCAGCATTTT. Full variable domain (missing parts from reference TRBV11-2 and TRBJ1-5): EAGVAQSPRYKIIEKRQSVAFWCNPISGHATLYWYQQILGQGPKLLIQFQNNGVVDDSQLPKDRFSAERLKGVDSTLKIQPAKLEDSAVYLCASSLEGAGNQPQHFGDGTRLSIL.

This clone occurred a few times. The chain has TRBV12-3 or TRBV12-4 and TRBJ1-2, with 7 bases aligning to TRBD1. The CDR3 loop spans 13 amino acids. Trimming cost V 4 bases and J 4 bases; bases outside gene matches: 3. The CDR3 DNA is TGTGCCAGCAGTTCGGACAGGTCCTATGGCTACACCTTC. Protein: CASSSDRSYGYTF.

J is TRBJ2-2 and V is TRBV7-9; 8 bases agree with TRBD1. Per germline, CDR1 SEHNR and CDR2 FQNEAQ (reference sequence). This CDR3 has 16 residues. After removal of 5 bases from V and 1 base from J, the junction contained 6 bases not matched to a gene. CDR3 DNA sequence: TGTGCCAGCAGCCCAATACAGGGGGGGAACACCGGGGAGCTGTTTTTT. Translation: CASSPIQGGNTGELFF.

The CDR3, as DNA: TGTGCCAGCAGCTTAAGGACAGGGGGCGAGGATGAGCAGTTCTTC. This codes for CASSLRTGGEDEQFF. This sequence joins TRBV7-9 and TRBJ2-1; TRBD1 aligns across 11 bases. Germline-derived CDR1 and CDR2 are SEHNR and FQNEAQ (reference sequence). CDR3 length equals 15 residues. Germline trimming cut 2 bases from V and 8 bases from J; bases unmatched to any gene: 5. The full variable domain, its missing parts supplied by reference TRBV7-9 and TRBJ2-1, is DTGVSQNPRHKITKRGQNVTFRCDPISEHNRLYWYRQTLGQGPEFLTYFQNEAQLEKSRLLSDRFSAERPKGSFSTLEIQRTEQGDSAMYLCASSLRTGGEDEQFFGPGTRLTVL.

This chain joins TRBV18 and TRBJ2-1; a weak D match, TRBD2 (6 bases). V dropped 10 bases and J dropped 0 bases, with 13 bases sitting between them. From germline, CDR1 is KGHSH and CDR2 LQKENI. This CDR3 is built from 14 residues. The CDR3 is CATTGLNSYNEQFF. Written as DNA, the CDR3 is TGTGCCACCACGGGACTTAACTCCTACAATGAGCAGTTCTTC.

This clone was counted a single time. The J gene is TRBJ2-3, the V gene TRBV11-2; 12 bases agree with TRBD2. There are 17 residues in the CDR3. The V gene end was trimmed by 5 bases and the J gene end by 5 bases; junction bases not matched to a gene: 11. Germline CDR1 is SGHAT and CDR2 is FQNNGV. The CDR3 reads CASSPRLLAGGGDTQYF. The DNA of the CDR3 is TGTGCCAGCAGCCCACGCTTACTAGCGGGAGGTGGAGATACGCAGTATTTT.

This clone was seen a handful of times. This CDR3 reads CASSPGSLTKNIQYF. The CDR3 nucleotides are TGTGCCAGCTCACCGGGCAGTTTGACCAAAAACATTCAGTACTTC. J is TRBJ2-4 and V is TRBV18; D ambiguous. V lost 3 bases and J 2 bases, leaving 11 bases between the germline ends. Looked up from germline, CDR1 is KGHSH and CDR2 is LQKENI. The CDR3 has 15 residues.

This sequence joins TRBV4-1 and TRBJ2-3, with 14 bases matching TRBD2. The trim removed 3 bases at V and 2 bases at J, leaving 10 bases unmatched. The CDR3 has 19 amino acids. Per germline, CDR1 MGHRA and CDR2 YSYEKL. CDR3 in DNA: TGCGCCAGCAGCCAGGGACTAGCGGGAGTGGGGAGTTTCACAGATACGCAGTATTTT. Encoded protein: CASSQGLAGVGSFTDTQYF.

V and J are TRBV29-1 and TRBJ1-2; D gene uncertain. CDR1 and CDR2 (germline): SQVTM, ANQGSEA. V lost 0 bases and J 4 bases, leaving 9 bases between the germline ends. The CDR3 is 13 amino acids. This CDR3 is CSVEETEFYGYTF. Written as DNA, the CDR3 is TGCAGCGTTGAAGAAACAGAATTCTATGGCTACACCTTC.

The chain links TRBV19 to TRBJ1-2, with D perhaps TRBD1 (5 bases). CDR1 is LNHDA, CDR2 SQIVND, per germline (reference sequence). The ends were cut back, 8 bases at V and 4 bases at J, with 11 bases in the middle. The CDR3 contains 12 residues. Here the CDR3 DNA reads TGTGCCAGTCTGGCCGGGGGCTATGGCTACACCTTC. Its protein is CASLAGGYGYTF.

This sequence joins TRBV10-1 and TRBJ1-4; tentative D call: TRBD1 (5 bases). CDR3 length: 18 residues. The V end lost 3 bases, the J end lost 5 bases, and 22 bases lay between the germline ends. Germline CDR1 WNHNN, CDR2 SYGVQD (reference sequence). In DNA form, the CDR3 reads TGCGCCAGCAGTGACAGGACCGGGGGAACCACGACAAATGAAAAACTGTTTTTT. It yields the protein CASSDRTGGTTTNEKLFF.